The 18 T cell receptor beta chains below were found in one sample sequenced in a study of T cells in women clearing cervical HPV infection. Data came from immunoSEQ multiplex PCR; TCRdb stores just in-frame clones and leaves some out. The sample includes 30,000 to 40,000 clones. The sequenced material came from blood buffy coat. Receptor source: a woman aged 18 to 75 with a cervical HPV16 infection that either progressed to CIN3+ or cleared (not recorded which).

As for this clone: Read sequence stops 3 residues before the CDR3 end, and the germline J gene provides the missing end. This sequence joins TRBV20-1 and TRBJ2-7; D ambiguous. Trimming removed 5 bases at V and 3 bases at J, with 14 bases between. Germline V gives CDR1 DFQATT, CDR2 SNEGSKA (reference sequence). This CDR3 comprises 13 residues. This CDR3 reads CSAAKPYSYEQYF. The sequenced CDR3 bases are TGCAGTGCTGCAAAGCCCTACAGCTACGAG.

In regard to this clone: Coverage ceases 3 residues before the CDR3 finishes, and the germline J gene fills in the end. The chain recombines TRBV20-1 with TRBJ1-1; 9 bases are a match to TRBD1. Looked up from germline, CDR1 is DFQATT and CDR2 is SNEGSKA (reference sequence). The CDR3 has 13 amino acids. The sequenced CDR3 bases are TGCAGTGCTAGAGTTCAGGGACAGGGCCCA. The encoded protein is CSARVQGQGP. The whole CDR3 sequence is CSARVQGQGPAFF.

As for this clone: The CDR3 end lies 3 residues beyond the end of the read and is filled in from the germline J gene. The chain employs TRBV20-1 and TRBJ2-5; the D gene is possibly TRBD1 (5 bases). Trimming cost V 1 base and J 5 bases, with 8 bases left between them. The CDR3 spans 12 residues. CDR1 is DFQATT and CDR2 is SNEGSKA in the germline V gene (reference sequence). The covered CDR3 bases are TGCAGTGCTAGAGGCAGGGCGGAGACC. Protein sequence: CSARGRAET. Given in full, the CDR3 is CSARGRAETQYF.

Here the CDR3 reads CAGRQGESYEQYF. CDR3 DNA, as far as it was read: TGTGCCGGGCGACAGGGCGAATCGTACGAG. The J gene is TRBJ2-7, the V gene TRBV2; 7 nucleotides match TRBD1. The read ends 3 residues early relative to the CDR3; the germline J gene fills the gap. The V gene end was trimmed by 11 bases and the J gene end by 4 bases; junction bases not matched to a gene: 11. The CDR3 is made up of 13 amino acids. Germline V CDR1 and CDR2: SNHLY, FYNNEI.

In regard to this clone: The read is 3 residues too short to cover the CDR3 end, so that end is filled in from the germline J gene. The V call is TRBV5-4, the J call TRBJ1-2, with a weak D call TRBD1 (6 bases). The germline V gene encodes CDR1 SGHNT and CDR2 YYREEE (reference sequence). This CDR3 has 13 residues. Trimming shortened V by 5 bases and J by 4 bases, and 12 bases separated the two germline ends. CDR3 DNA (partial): TGTGCCAGCAGGGGGGAACAGGGCTATGGC. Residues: CASRGEQGYG. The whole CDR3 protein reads CASRGEQGYGYTF.

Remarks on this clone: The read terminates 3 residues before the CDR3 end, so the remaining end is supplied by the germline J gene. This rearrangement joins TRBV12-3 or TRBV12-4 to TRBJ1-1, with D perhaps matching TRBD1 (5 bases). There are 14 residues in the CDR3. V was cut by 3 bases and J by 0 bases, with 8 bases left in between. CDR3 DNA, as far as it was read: TGTGCCAGCAGTTTGACAGCAATGAACACTGAA. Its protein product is CASSLTAMNTE. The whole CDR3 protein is CASSLTAMNTEAFF.

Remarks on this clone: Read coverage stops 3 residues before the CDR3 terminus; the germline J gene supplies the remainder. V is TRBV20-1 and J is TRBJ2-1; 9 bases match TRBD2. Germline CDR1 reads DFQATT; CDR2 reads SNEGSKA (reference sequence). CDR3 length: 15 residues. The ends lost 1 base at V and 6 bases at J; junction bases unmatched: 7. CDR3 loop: CSARAGTSSVNEQFF. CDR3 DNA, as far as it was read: TGCAGTGCTAGAGCCGGGACTAGCAGCGTCAATGAG.

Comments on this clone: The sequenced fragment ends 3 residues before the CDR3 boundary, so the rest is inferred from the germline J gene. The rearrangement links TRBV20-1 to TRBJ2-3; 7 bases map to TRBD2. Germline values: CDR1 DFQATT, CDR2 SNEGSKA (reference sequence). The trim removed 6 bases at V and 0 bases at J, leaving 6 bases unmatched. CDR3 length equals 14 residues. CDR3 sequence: CSAQRGRSTDTQYF. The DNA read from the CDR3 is TGCAGTGCCCAGCGGGGACGTAGCACAGATACG.

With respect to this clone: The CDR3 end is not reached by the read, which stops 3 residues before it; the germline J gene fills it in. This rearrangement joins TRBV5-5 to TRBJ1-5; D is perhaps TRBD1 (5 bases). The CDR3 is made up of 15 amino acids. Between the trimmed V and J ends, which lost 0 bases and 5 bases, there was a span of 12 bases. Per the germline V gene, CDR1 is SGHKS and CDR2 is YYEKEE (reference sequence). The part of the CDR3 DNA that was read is TGTGCCAGCAGCTTGGAGCCAGGGTCCCATCAGCCC. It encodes CASSLEPGSHQP. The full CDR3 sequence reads CASSLEPGSHQPQHF.

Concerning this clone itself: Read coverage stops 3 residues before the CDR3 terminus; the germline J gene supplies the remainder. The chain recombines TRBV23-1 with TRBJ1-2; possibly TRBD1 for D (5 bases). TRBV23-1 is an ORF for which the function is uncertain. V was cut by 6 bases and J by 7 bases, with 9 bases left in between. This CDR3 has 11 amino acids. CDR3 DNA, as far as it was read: TGCGCCAGCAGCTCGGGGGGTGGC. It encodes CASSSGGG. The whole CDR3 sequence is CASSSGGGYTF.

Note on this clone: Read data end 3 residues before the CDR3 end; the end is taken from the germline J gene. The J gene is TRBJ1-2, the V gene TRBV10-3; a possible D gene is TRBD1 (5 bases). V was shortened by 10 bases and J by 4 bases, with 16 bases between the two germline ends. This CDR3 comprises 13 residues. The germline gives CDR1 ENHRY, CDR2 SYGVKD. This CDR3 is CASGERGGYGYTF. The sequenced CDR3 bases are TGTGCCAGCGGGGAACGCGGGGGCTATGGC.

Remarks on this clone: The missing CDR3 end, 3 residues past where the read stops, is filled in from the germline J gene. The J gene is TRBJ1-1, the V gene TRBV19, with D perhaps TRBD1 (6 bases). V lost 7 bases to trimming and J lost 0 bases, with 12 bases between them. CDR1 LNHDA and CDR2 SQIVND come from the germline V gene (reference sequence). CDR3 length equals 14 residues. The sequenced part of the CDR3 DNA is TGTGCCAGTAATCAGGGGTTCATGAACACTGAA. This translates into CASNQGFMNTE. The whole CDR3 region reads CASNQGFMNTEAFF.

The part of the CDR3 DNA that was read is TGTGCCAGCAGCTTGGATGGACAGGGGGATCAGCCC. Its protein product is CASSLDGQGDQP. The full CDR3 is CASSLDGQGDQPQHF. The chain combines TRBV7-2 with TRBJ1-5; TRBD1 matches 10 bases. The read terminates 3 residues ahead of where the CDR3 ends, so the germline J gene completes it. Trimming at V came to 3 bases and at J to 5 bases, leaving 4 bases not matched to a gene. Germline CDR1 is SGHTA and CDR2 is FQGNSA. CDR3 length: 15 amino acids.

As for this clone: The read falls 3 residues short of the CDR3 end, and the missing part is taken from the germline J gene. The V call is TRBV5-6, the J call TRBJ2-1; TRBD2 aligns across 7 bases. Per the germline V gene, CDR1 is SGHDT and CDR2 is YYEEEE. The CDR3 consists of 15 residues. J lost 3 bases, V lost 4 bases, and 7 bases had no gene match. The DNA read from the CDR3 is TGTGCCAGCAGCGCCGGGACTAACTACTACAATGAG. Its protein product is CASSAGTNYYNE. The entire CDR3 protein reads CASSAGTNYYNEQFF.

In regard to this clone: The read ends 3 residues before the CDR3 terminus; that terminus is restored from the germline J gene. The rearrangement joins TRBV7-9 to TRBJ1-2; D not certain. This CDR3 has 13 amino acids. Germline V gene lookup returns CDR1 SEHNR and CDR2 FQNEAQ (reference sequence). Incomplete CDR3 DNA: TGTGCCAGCAGCTTAACTGCGTCCTACGAC. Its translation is CASSLTASYD. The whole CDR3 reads CASSLTASYDYTF. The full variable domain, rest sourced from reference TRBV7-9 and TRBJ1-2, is DTGVSQNPRHKITKRGQNVTFRCDPISEHNRLYWYRQTLGQGPEFLTYFQNEAQLEKSRLLSDRFSAERPKGSFSTLEIQRTEQGDSAMYLCASSLTASYDYTFGSGTRLTVV.

The covered CDR3 bases are TGTGCCAGCAGCTTGGGAACAGACCAAGAGACC. It codes for CASSLGTDQET. The full CDR3 protein is CASSLGTDQETQYF. The chain combines TRBV5-4 with TRBJ2-5, with D uncertain. The sequenced fragment ends 3 residues before the CDR3 boundary, so the rest is inferred from the germline J gene. V gave up 0 bases and J gave up 0 bases, with 6 bases separating them. The CDR3 extends over 14 amino acids. Per the germline V gene, CDR1 is SGHNT and CDR2 is YYREEE (reference sequence). Complete variable domain (other parts from reference TRBV5-4 and TRBJ2-5): ETGVTQSPTHLIKTRGQQVTLRCSSQSGHNTVSWYQQALGQGPQFIFQYYREEENGRGNFPPRFSGLQFPNYSSELNVNALELDDSALYLCASSLGTDQETQYFGPGTRLLVL.

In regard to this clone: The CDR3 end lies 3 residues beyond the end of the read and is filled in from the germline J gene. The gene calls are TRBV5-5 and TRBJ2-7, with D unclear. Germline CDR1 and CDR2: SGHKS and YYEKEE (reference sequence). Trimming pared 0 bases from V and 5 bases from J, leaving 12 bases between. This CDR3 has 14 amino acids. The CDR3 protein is CASSLALSRNEQYF. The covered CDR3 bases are TGTGCCAGCAGCTTGGCTCTATCTAGGAACGAG.

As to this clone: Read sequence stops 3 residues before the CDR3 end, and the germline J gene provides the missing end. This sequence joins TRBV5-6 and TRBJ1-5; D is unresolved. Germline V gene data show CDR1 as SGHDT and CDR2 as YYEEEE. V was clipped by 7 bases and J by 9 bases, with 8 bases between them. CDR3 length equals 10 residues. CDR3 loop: CASPARPQHF. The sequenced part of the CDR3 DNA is TGTGCCAGCCCTGCTAGGCCC.